Following are 30 T cell receptor beta chains from one sample sequenced in a study of blood T cell repertoires in COVID-19 (dated by TCRdb to 2020 to 2021). Library method: the immunoSEQ multiplex PCR assay. TCRdb carries this immuneACCESS record with in-frame sequences only. Its versions omit some clonotypes, under half of them owing to an unresolved V gene in the studies checked, with the rest unexplained. The table for this sample lists under 50,000 clones; about four fifths of them were counted only once. The leading ten clones occupy about 4.3% of the sample. The sequenced sample consisted of peripheral blood. The receptors stem from a man aged 45-65 years with active COVID-19.

In regard to this clone: Relative to the germline gene, one junction end is altered; a read error may explain this. The rearrangement joins TRBV3-1 (or the pseudogene TRBV3-2) to TRBJ1-4; weak D call: TRBD1 (5 bases). This CDR3 comprises 12 residues. Per germline, CDR1 LGHDT and CDR2 YNNKEL (reference sequence). CDR3 sequence: CASSQDLRGTVF. The CDR3 DNA reads TGTGCCAGCAGCCAAGATCTTCGGGGGACTGTTTTT.

The chain uses TRBV20-1 and TRBJ2-7; D is unclear. Germline V gene sequence: CDR1 DFQATT, CDR2 SNEGSKA (reference sequence). Trimming removed 6 bases from V and 2 bases from J, with 8 bases in between. The CDR3 runs 11 residues. CDR3 region: CSAPRTYEQYF. CDR3 bases: TGCAGTGCCCCGAGGACCTACGAGCAGTACTTC.

A few counts support this clone. CDR3 loop: CASSETVLSSGNTIYF. The CDR3 DNA reads as TGTGCCAGCTCAGAGACAGTTCTTAGCTCTGGAAACACCATATATTTT. J is TRBJ1-3 and V is TRBV18; the D gene is possibly TRBD1 (5 bases). The CDR3 is 16 amino acids. Germline V CDR1 and CDR2: KGHSH, LQKENI. Trimming removed 5 bases from V and 0 bases from J, with 14 bases in between.

The chain is built from TRBV3-1 (or the pseudogene TRBV3-2) and TRBJ2-7, with 10 bases aligning to TRBD2. Germline CDR1 LGHDT, CDR2 YNNKEL (reference sequence). Germline trimming cut 2 bases from V and 6 bases from J; bases unmatched to any gene: 7. This CDR3 region has 15 residues. The CDR3 DNA reads as TGTGCCAGCAGCCAAAATAGCGGGGGGTTGTTCGAGCAGTACTTC. Translating it yields CASSQNSGGLFEQYF.

DNA of the CDR3: TGTGCCAGCAGTTACCTGGCGGGGGGAGGCACCGGGGAGCTGTTTTTT. This translates into CASSYLAGGGTGELFF. This sequence joins TRBV6-6 and TRBJ2-2; 8 nucleotides agree with TRBD2. The J segment lost 4 bases and the V segment lost 2 bases, leaving 6 bases of the junction unmatched. CDR3 length: 16 residues. Per germline, CDR1 MNHNY and CDR2 SVGAGI (reference sequence).

The chain couples TRBV27 to TRBJ1-5; a weak D match, TRBD1 (5 bases). Trimming took off 3 bases at V and 5 bases at J, with 8 bases between the two ends. Germline V gene sequence: CDR1 MNHEY, CDR2 SMNVEV (reference sequence). This CDR3 comprises 13 residues. The CDR3 is CASSLRGDQPQHF. The CDR3 DNA sequence: TGTGCCAGCAGTTTGCGGGGGGATCAGCCCCAGCATTTT.

The chain combines TRBV6-5 with TRBJ2-7, with 12 bases fitting TRBD2. V shed 6 bases, J shed 4 bases, and the junction held 7 bases outside the gene matches. Germline values: CDR1 MNHEY, CDR2 SVGAGI. The CDR3 covers 15 residues. The CDR3 reads CASRDLGLAGYEQYF. CDR3 DNA: TGTGCCAGCAGAGATCTAGGACTAGCGGGGTACGAGCAGTACTTC.

The rearrangement uses TRBV5-4 and TRBJ2-5; TRBD1 matches 10 bases. Germline loops: CDR1 SGHNT, CDR2 YYREEE (reference sequence). V was clipped by 4 bases and J by 0 bases; unmatched bases: 3. The CDR3 loop spans 15 amino acids. In DNA form, the CDR3 reads TGTGCCAGCAGCGGGACAGGGGCCTACCAAGAGACCCAGTACTTC. The encoded protein is CASSGTGAYQETQYF.

The chain recombines TRBV13 with TRBJ2-7; 8 bases line up with TRBD1. The CDR3 is 14 residues long. Germline CDR1 reads PRHDT; CDR2 reads FYEKMQ (reference sequence). Germline trimming cut 7 bases from V and 3 bases from J; bases unmatched to any gene: 8. DNA for the CDR3: TGTGCCAGCACCAAAACAGGGGGAGGCTACGAGCAGTACTTC. Translated, it gives CASTKTGGGYEQYF.

The genes are TRBV6-5 and TRBJ2-7; D perhaps matches TRBD2 (5 bases). V was pared by 5 bases and J by 4 bases, with 9 bases between. This CDR3 region has 12 residues. From germline, CDR1 is MNHEY and CDR2 SVGAGI. The CDR3 loop is CASSPPGYEQYF. CDR3 in DNA: TGTGCCAGCAGTCCCCCGGGGTACGAGCAGTACTTC.

The J gene is TRBJ2-1, the V gene TRBV1; the D call TRBD2 from the table was never checked on the DNA. TRBV1 is classified as a pseudogene. The CDR3 is 16 amino acids. In DNA form, the CDR3 reads TGCACCAGCAGCCAAGATTGTAGCGGGGCCGACAATGAGCAGTTCTTC. Its translation: CTSSQDCSGADNEQFF.

This chain uses TRBV13 with TRBJ2-7; D gene unclear. The ends were cut back, 2 bases at V and 0 bases at J, with 8 bases in the middle. CDR1 and CDR2 (germline): PRHDT, FYEKMQ (reference sequence). This CDR3 has 14 residues. CDR3 region: CASSLSPVSYEQYF. The CDR3 DNA reads TGTGCCAGCAGCTTATCACCGGTCTCCTACGAGCAGTACTTC.

The rearrangement links TRBV7-2 to TRBJ1-2; D possibly corresponds to TRBD1 (6 bases). There are 15 residues in the CDR3. V shed 0 bases and J shed 5 bases, with 13 bases lying between them. CDR1 is SGHTA and CDR2 is FQGNSA in the germline V gene. CDR3 DNA sequence: TGTGCCAGCAGCTTAGCGCTGGGGGCAGATTATGGCTACACCTTC. Translated: CASSLALGADYGYTF.

This clone was detected only once. The chain recombines TRBV5-1 with TRBJ1-2; no firm D call. Germline V CDR1 and CDR2: SGHRS, YFSETQ. This CDR3 contains 14 residues. The V end was cut by 1 base, the J end by 2 bases, with 9 bases between. The chain's CDR3 is CASSLRGANYGYTF. In DNA form, the CDR3 reads TGCGCCAGCAGCTTGCGGGGTGCGAACTATGGCTACACCTTC.

The V gene is TRBV5-4, the J gene TRBJ2-7, with a tentative D call TRBD2 (6 bases). Germline V gene sequence: CDR1 SGHNT, CDR2 YYREEE (reference sequence). V was shortened by 5 bases and J by 5 bases, with 20 bases between the two germline ends. The CDR3 length is 15 residues. The CDR3 sequence is CASRVDYQDYNEQYF. As DNA, the CDR3 is TGTGCCAGCAGGGTGGACTATCAAGACTACAACGAGCAGTACTTC. The full variable domain, rest sourced from reference TRBV5-4 and TRBJ2-7, is ETGVTQSPTHLIKTRGQQVTLRCSSQSGHNTVSWYQQALGQGPQFIFQYYREEENGRGNFPPRFSGLQFPNYSSELNVNALELDDSALYLCASRVDYQDYNEQYFGPGTRLTVT.

This clone was observed a handful of times. J is TRBJ2-2 and V is TRBV9; 8 bases map to TRBD1. Germline CDR1 and CDR2: SGDLS and YYNGEE. The trim removed 4 bases at V and 3 bases at J, leaving 5 bases unmatched. This CDR3 has 15 amino acids. The CDR3 DNA reads as TGTGCCAGCAGCTCGGGACAGGACCACACCGGGGAGCTGTTTTTT. This codes for CASSSGQDHTGELFF.

The CDR3, as DNA: TGTGCCAGCACCGGGACAGGGAGGGACGAGCAGTACTTC. Its protein product is CASTGTGRDEQYF. This chain connects TRBV6-5 to TRBJ2-7; 9 bases are a match to TRBD1. CDR1 is MNHEY and CDR2 is SVGAGI in the germline V gene. CDR3 length equals 13 residues. V shed 7 bases, J shed 5 bases, and the junction held 6 bases outside the gene matches.

CDR3 residues: CASSLAVGHRFSYEQYF. CDR3 sequence (DNA): TGTGCCAGCAGCTTAGCGGTGGGACACAGATTCTCCTACGAGCAGTACTTC. The rearrangement joins TRBV11-2 to TRBJ2-7, with D possibly matching TRBD1 (6 bases). The CDR3 is made up of 17 amino acids. V was shortened by 1 base and J by 0 bases, with 16 bases between the two germline ends. CDR1 is SGHAT and CDR2 is FQNNGV in the germline V gene.

The gene calls are TRBV13 and TRBJ2-7; TRBD1 is a possible D gene (5 bases). The germline gives CDR1 PRHDT, CDR2 FYEKMQ (reference sequence). The length of the CDR3 is 14 residues. V was cut by 2 bases and J by 2 bases, with 10 bases left in between. The CDR3 is CASSLLQGTYEQYF. The CDR3 coding sequence is TGTGCCAGCAGCTTACTTCAGGGAACCTACGAGCAGTACTTC.

The chain employs TRBV4-1 and TRBJ1-2; D call uncertain. Germline V gives CDR1 MGHRA, CDR2 YSYEKL. The CDR3 sequence is 15 residues long. V was pared by 4 bases and J by 8 bases, with 20 bases between. In nucleotides, the CDR3 is TGCGCCAGCAGCCCGCTCGGGAACCGTGGCAGCGGCTACACCTTC. This gives the protein CASSPLGNRGSGYTF.

This chain links TRBV5-1 with TRBJ1-4, with D maybe TRBD1 (6 bases). V dropped 3 bases and J dropped 6 bases, with 12 bases sitting between them. CDR3 length: 14 amino acids. CDR1 SGHRS and CDR2 YFSETQ come from the germline V gene. The CDR3 DNA is TGCGCCAGCAGCTCGGACAGCTTATATGAAAAACTGTTTTTT. Translating it yields CASSSDSLYEKLFF.

CDR3 sequence (DNA): TGTGCCAGTAGTCCTTGGGGACAGGGTGGCACAGATACGCAGTATTTT. Protein: CASSPWGQGGTDTQYF. The chain links TRBV19 to TRBJ2-3, with TRBD1 matching over 9 bases. Losses at the gene ends were 5 bases for V and 1 base for J; bases not matched to a gene: 7. Germline lookup yields CDR1 LNHDA and CDR2 SQIVND (reference sequence). This CDR3 has 16 amino acids.

CDR3 region: CASSLGGGEYSPLHF. The CDR3 DNA is TGTGCCAGCAGCCTAGGAGGGGGCGAATATTCACCCCTCCACTTT. The genes are TRBV28 and TRBJ1-6; 7 bases map to TRBD1. CDR1 and CDR2 (germline): MDHEN, SYDVKM. This CDR3 is 15 amino acids long. The ends lost 6 bases at V and 8 bases at J; junction bases unmatched: 10.

The V and J genes are TRBV21-1 and TRBJ1-2; no check of the table's D call, TRBD1, against the DNA was made. TRBV21-1 is termed a pseudogene. This CDR3 region has 15 residues. CDR3 loop: CASSKKNDTNYGYTF. The CDR3 nucleotides are TGTGCCAGCAGCAAAAAGAATGACACGAACTATGGCTACACCTTC.

This sequence joins TRBV27 and TRBJ1-5; unclear D gene. The germline gives CDR1 MNHEY, CDR2 SMNVEV (reference sequence). The CDR3 is 14 amino acids. With 2 bases removed from V and 5 bases from J, the gap between germline ends came to 10 bases. The CDR3 spells CASSLGPFHQPQHF. CDR3 nucleotides: TGTGCCAGCAGTTTAGGGCCCTTCCATCAGCCCCAGCATTTT.

V is TRBV7-2 and J is TRBJ2-7; D gene unclear. CDR1 SGHTA and CDR2 FQGNSA come from the germline V gene. Trimming took 3 bases from V and 8 from J, leaving 14 bases between them. The CDR3 runs to 13 residues. The CDR3 DNA reads TGTGCCAGCAGCTTCGGGTCCGAGTTCAAGCAGTACTTC. Amino acids: CASSFGSEFKQYF.

This chain connects TRBV13 to TRBJ2-7; D is unresolved. The V and J ends lost 0 bases and 0 bases respectively, with 3 bases between them. Germline lookup yields CDR1 PRHDT and CDR2 FYEKMQ (reference sequence). The CDR3 is 13 residues long. The CDR3 region is CASSLGRSYEQYF. CDR3 in DNA: TGTGCCAGCAGCTTAGGGCGCTCCTACGAGCAGTACTTC.

This chain uses TRBV19 with TRBJ2-7; the D gene is possibly TRBD2 (5 bases). The CDR3 is 15 residues long. CDR1 LNHDA and CDR2 SQIVND come from the germline V gene (reference sequence). Trimming took off 2 bases at V and 0 bases at J, with 11 bases between the two ends. The CDR3 protein is CASSIKDGDSYEQYF. CDR3 nucleotides: TGTGCCAGTAGTATAAAAGACGGGGACTCCTACGAGCAGTACTTC.

The chain employs TRBV10-3 and TRBJ1-2; tentative D call: TRBD1 (5 bases). CDR3 size: 15 residues. Looked up from germline, CDR1 is ENHRY and CDR2 is SYGVKD. Trimming took 4 bases from V and 4 from J, leaving 16 bases between them. Here the CDR3 DNA reads TGTGCCATCAGTGTGGCGGGGGGGGAAGGCTATGGCTACACCTTC. This sequence encodes CAISVAGGEGYGYTF.

The genes are TRBV21-1 and TRBJ2-2; the listed D gene, TRBD2, was not tested against the DNA. TRBV21-1 is flagged as a pseudogene. This CDR3 has 20 amino acids. CDR3 sequence (DNA): TGTGCCAGCAGCCACACATCAGGGACTAGCGGGGGGGAGAACACCGGGGAGCTGTTTTTT. Translated: CASSHTSGTSGGENTGELFF.